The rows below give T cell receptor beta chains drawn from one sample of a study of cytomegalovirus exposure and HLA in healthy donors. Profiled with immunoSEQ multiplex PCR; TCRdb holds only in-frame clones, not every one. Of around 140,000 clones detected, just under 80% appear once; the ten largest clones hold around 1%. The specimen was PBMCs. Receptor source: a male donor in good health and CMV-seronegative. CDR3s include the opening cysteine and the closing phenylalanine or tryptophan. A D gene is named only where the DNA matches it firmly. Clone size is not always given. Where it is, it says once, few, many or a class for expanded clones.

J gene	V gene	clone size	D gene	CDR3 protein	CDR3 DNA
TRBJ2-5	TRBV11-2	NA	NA	CASSLAASRADTGGETQYF	TGTGCCAGCAGCTTAGCCGCCTCTAGGGCTGACACTGGGGGGGAGACCCAGTACTTC
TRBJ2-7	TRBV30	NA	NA	CAWSVGQGGVGQYF	TGTGCCTGGAGTGTAGGGCAGGGGGGCGTCGGGCAGTACTTC
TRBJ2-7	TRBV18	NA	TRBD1	CASSRQGQGEQYF	TGTGCCAGCTCACGACAGGGGCAAGGCGAGCAGTACTTC
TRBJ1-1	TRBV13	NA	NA	CASSLPSGDGEAFF	TGTGCCAGCAGCCTCCCGTCGGGAGATGGGGAAGCTTTCTTT
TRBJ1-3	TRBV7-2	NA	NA	CASSLGRGNTIYF	TGTGCCAGCAGCTTAGGTCGGGGAAACACCATATATTTT
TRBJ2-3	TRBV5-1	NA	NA	CASTAFPGTDTQYF	TGCGCCAGCACCGCTTTCCCAGGCACAGATACGCAGTATTTT
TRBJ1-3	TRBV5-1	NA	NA	CASSLSQVSGNTIYF	TGCGCCAGCAGCTTGTCACAGGTCTCTGGAAACACCATATATTTT
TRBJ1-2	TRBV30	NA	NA	CAWSPQPWATYGYTF	TGTGCCTGGAGTCCTCAGCCCTGGGCCACCTATGGCTACACCTTC
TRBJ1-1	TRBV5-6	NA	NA	CASSSPRRDLNTEAFF	TGTGCCAGCAGCTCCCCCAGGAGGGATCTAAACACTGAAGCTTTCTTT
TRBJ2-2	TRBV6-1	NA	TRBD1	CASSAPRGRKPFTGELFF	TGTGCCAGCAGTGCCCCAAGGGGGCGGAAACCCTTTACCGGGGAGCTGTTTTTT
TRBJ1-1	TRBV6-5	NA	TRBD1	CASSYPGQGNTEAFF	TGTGCCAGCAGTTACCCAGGACAGGGGAACACTGAAGCTTTCTTT
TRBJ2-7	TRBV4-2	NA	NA	CASSQGSGKGYEQYF	TGTGCCAGCAGCCAAGGGTCGGGGAAGGGTTACGAGCAGTACTTC
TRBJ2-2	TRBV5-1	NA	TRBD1	CASSAGGTGELFF	TGCGCCAGCAGCGCAGGGGGCACCGGGGAGCTGTTTTTT
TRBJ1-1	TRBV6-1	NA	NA	CASRPGHLNTEAFF	TGTGCCAGCAGGCCGGGACACCTGAACACTGAAGCTTTCTTT
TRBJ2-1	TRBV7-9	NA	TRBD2	CASSPRTSGGNEQFF	TGTGCCAGCAGCCCCCGGACTAGCGGGGGGAATGAGCAGTTCTTC
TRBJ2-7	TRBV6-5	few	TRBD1	CASSRDRGYEQYF	TGTGCCAGCAGTAGAGACAGGGGCTACGAGCAGTACTTC
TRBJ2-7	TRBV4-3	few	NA	CASSQTKGSYEQYF	TGCGCCAGCAGCCAGACAAAGGGGTCCTACGAGCAGTACTTC
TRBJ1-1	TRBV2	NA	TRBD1	CASRVDRDRPEAFF	TGTGCCAGCAGAGTGGACAGGGACAGGCCTGAAGCTTTCTTT
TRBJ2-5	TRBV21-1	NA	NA	CASSKRGQGVPQETQYF	TGTGCCAGCAGCAAAAGGGGCCAGGGGGTGCCCCAAGAGACCCAGTACTTC
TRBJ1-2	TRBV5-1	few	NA	CASRSDRNYGYTF	TGCGCCAGCAGATCGGACAGAAACTATGGCTACACCTTC
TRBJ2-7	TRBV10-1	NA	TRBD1	CASSESPGTEFSYEQYF	TGCGCCAGCAGTGAGTCACCCGGGACAGAGTTCTCCTACGAGCAGTACTTC
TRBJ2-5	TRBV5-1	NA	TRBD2	CASSLAGTSGGAGGETQYF	TGCGCCAGCAGCTTGGCCGGTACTAGCGGGGGGGCCGGGGGAGAGACCCAGTACTTC
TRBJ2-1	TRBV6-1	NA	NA	CASSSPSRSYNEQFF	TGTGCCAGCAGTTCACCGAGCAGGTCCTACAATGAGCAGTTCTTC
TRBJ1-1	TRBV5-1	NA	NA	CASSLEVGVTEAFF	TGCGCCAGCAGCTTGGAGGTAGGGGTTACTGAAGCTTTCTTT
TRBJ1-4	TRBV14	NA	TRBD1	CASSTVGQGLGEKLFF	TGTGCCAGCAGCACCGTCGGACAGGGATTGGGTGAAAAACTGTTTTTT
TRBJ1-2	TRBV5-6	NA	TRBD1	CASSFLTGGYGYTF	TGTGCCAGCAGCTTCCTGACAGGGGGCTATGGCTACACCTTC
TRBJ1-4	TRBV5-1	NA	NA	CASSLGEAVNEKLFF	TGCGCCAGCAGCTTGGGGGAGGCAGTTAATGAAAAACTGTTTTTT
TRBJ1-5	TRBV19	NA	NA	CASSMQSNQPQHF	TGTGCCAGTAGTATGCAGAGCAATCAGCCCCAGCATTTT
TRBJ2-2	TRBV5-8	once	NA	CASSFGRAGQDGELFF	TGTGCCAGCAGCTTCGGTAGGGCAGGGCAGGACGGGGAGCTGTTTTTT
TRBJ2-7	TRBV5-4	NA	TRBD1	CASSWGTVSYEQYF	TGTGCCAGCAGCTGGGGGACAGTCTCCTACGAGCAGTACTTC
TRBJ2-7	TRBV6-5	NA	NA	CASSYSGRVYEQYF	TGTGCCAGCAGTTACTCTGGCAGGGTCTACGAGCAGTACTTC
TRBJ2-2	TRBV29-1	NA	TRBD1	CSVAGGDRLNSGELFF	TGCAGCGTGGCTGGAGGGGACAGGCTGAACTCCGGGGAGCTGTTTTTT
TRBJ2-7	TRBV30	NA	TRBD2	CAWRPRGAGVYEQYF	TGTGCCTGGAGACCCCGGGGAGCGGGGGTATACGAGCAGTACTTC
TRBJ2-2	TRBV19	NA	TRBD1	CASSIKGGSAGELFF	TGTGCCAGTAGTATAAAAGGGGGCAGCGCCGGGGAGCTGTTTTTT
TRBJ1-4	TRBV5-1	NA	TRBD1	CASSLDRAAGEKLFF	TGCGCCAGCAGCCTAGACAGGGCGGCGGGTGAAAAACTGTTTTTT
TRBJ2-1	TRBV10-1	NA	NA	CASSEGTSTEQFF	TGCGCCAGCAGTGAGGGGACAAGCACTGAGCAGTTCTTC
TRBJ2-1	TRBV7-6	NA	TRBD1	CASSPRQGPSYNEQFF	TGTGCCAGCAGCCCGCGACAGGGTCCCTCCTACAATGAGCAGTTCTTC
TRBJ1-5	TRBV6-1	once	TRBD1	CASTRTGGNQPQHF	TGTGCCAGCACCCGGACAGGGGGGAATCAGCCCCAGCATTTT
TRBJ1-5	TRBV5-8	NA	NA	CASSFETTRQPQHF	TGTGCCAGCAGCTTTGAGACTACACGGCAGCCCCAGCATTTT
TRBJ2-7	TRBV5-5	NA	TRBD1	CASSFGTEFYEQYF	TGTGCCAGCAGCTTTGGGACAGAGTTCTACGAGCAGTACTTC